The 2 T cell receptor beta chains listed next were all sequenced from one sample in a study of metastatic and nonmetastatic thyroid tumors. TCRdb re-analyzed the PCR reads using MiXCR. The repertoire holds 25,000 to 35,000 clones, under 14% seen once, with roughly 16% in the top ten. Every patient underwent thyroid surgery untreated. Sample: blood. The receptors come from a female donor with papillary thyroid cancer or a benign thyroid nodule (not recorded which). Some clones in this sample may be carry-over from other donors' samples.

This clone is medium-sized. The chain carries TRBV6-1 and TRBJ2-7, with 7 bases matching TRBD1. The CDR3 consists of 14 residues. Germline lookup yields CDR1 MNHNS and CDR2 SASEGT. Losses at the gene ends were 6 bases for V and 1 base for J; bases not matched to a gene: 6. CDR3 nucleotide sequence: TGTGCCAGCAGCTGGGACAGCCTTTCCTACGAGCAGTACTTC. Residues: CASSWDSLSYEQYF.

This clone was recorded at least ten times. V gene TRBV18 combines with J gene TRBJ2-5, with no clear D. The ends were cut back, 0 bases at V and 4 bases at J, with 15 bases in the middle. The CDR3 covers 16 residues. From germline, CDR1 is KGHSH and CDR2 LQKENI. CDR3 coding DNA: TGTGCCAGCTCACCACCTTACGCAACGGCCGTAGAGACCCAGTACTTC. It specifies CASSPPYATAVETQYF.